These 15 T cell receptor beta chains were all obtained from the same sample, sequenced in a study of cytomegalovirus exposure and HLA in healthy donors. PCR involved 60 Vbeta and 13 Jbeta primers. Produced via immunoSEQ multiplex PCR; TCRdb's table is partial and in-frame only. Here the sample spans roughly 100,000 clones, around 66% being singletons. The sample consisted of PBMCs. These receptors were collected from a woman between 45 and 60 years old in good health and CMV-seronegative.

This chain connects TRBV28 to TRBJ2-7; 7 nucleotides line up with TRBD1. The V and J ends lost 2 bases and 3 bases, in that order; junction bases with no gene match: 13. Germline loops: CDR1 MDHEN, CDR2 SYDVKM. There are 17 residues in the CDR3. CDR3 DNA sequence: TGTGCCAGCAGTTTACCACTCCGGGACAGTACACACTACGAGCAGTACTTC. This sequence encodes CASSLPLRDSTHYEQYF. Full variable domain (outside the CDR3, taken from reference TRBV28 and TRBJ2-7): DVKVTQSSRYLVKRTGEKVFLECVQDMDHENMFWYRQDPGLGLRLIYFSYDVKMKEKGDIPEGYSVSREKKERFSLILESASTNQTSMYLCASSLPLRDSTHYEQYFGPGTRLTVT.

This clone was seen a few times. This sequence joins TRBV7-6 and TRBJ2-5; D uncertain. V lost 3 bases and J 5 bases, leaving 10 bases between the germline ends. Germline CDR1 and CDR2: SGHVS and FNYEAQ. The CDR3 is 13 amino acids. As DNA, the CDR3 is TGTGCCAGCAGCTTGGGCTCCCAGGAGACCCAGTACTTC. As protein: CASSLGSQETQYF.

The chain uses TRBV5-4 and TRBJ2-3; TRBD2 matches 8 bases. CDR3 length: 16 residues. J was trimmed by 0 bases and V by 4 bases; bases with no gene match: 7. The germline gives CDR1 SGHNT, CDR2 YYREEE (reference sequence). CDR3 region: CASSVRLARSTDTQYF. In DNA form, the CDR3 reads TGTGCCAGCAGCGTGAGACTAGCGAGGAGCACAGATACGCAGTATTTT.

This clone was detected a few times. This sequence joins TRBV6-5 and TRBJ1-5, with TRBD1 matching over 9 bases. The germline gives CDR1 MNHEY, CDR2 SVGAGI. V gave up 6 bases and J gave up 6 bases; unmatched junction bases: 9. The CDR3 loop spans 15 amino acids. CDR3 amino acids: CASSRGQGGGQPQHF. The CDR3 DNA sequence: TGTGCCAGCAGCCGGGGACAGGGAGGCGGTCAGCCCCAGCATTTT.

The genes are TRBV30 and TRBJ2-4; D perhaps matches TRBD2 (6 bases). CDR1 is GTSNPN and CDR2 is SVGIG in the germline V gene (reference sequence). CDR3 size: 12 residues. The V end was cut by 2 bases, the J end by 15 bases, with 17 bases between. DNA of the CDR3: TGTGCCTGGAGTTTGCCGGGAGCGCCCTCGTACTTC. Translating gives CAWSLPGAPSYF.

The chain links TRBV10-3 to TRBJ2-3; D possibly corresponds to TRBD1 (5 bases). Germline-derived CDR1 and CDR2 are ENHRY and SYGVKD. CDR3 length equals 10 residues. Trimming cost V 8 bases and J 5 bases, with 5 bases left between them. The CDR3 spells CAIGQDTQYF. The CDR3 DNA is TGTGCCATCGGACAAGATACGCAGTATTTT.

The CDR3 protein is CATTGTSGGADTGELFF. The CDR3 bases are TGTGCCACCACGGGGACTAGCGGGGGGGCAGACACCGGGGAGCTGTTTTTT. The chain has TRBV2 and TRBJ2-2; 16 bases fit TRBD2. CDR1 is SNHLY and CDR2 is FYNNEI in the germline V gene. The CDR3 totals 17 residues. The J segment lost 3 bases and the V segment lost 10 bases, leaving 8 bases of the junction unmatched.

This clone was counted a few times. The chain recombines TRBV30 with TRBJ2-2; no definite D call. Per the germline V gene, CDR1 is GTSNPN and CDR2 is SVGIG (reference sequence). This CDR3 region has 14 residues. V shed 0 bases and J shed 2 bases, with 7 bases lying between them. The chain's CDR3 is CAWSVRVNTGELFF. In DNA, the CDR3 is TGTGCCTGGAGTGTTCGGGTTAACACCGGGGAGCTGTTTTTT. Full variable domain (rest looked up from reference TRBV30 and TRBJ2-2): SQTIHQWPATLVQPVGSPLSLECTVEGTSNPNLYWYRQAAGRGLQLLFYSVGIGQISSEVPQNLSASRPQDRQFILSSKKLLLSDSGFYLCAWSVRVNTGELFFGEGSRLTVL.

This clone has more than one count but fewer than ten. V usage is TRBV7-9 and J usage is TRBJ2-5; maybe TRBD1 (6 bases). This CDR3 region has 14 residues. The V end lost 3 bases, the J end lost 5 bases, and 13 bases lay between the germline ends. In germline, CDR1 is SEHNR, CDR2 FQNEAQ (reference sequence). The CDR3, as DNA: TGTGCCAGCAGCTTGGGACATAGGACGGAGACCCAGTACTTC. Translated, it gives CASSLGHRTETQYF.

This clone was counted once. The genes are TRBV18 and TRBJ1-6; possibly TRBD1 for D (6 bases). Per germline, CDR1 KGHSH and CDR2 LQKENI. The CDR3 is 16 residues long. The V and J ends lost 9 bases and 0 bases respectively, with 15 bases between them. The CDR3 nucleotides read TGTGCCAGTTCTAGGGGGTCCAGCTCCTATAATTCACCCCTCCACTTT. Amino acid sequence: CASSRGSSSYNSPLHF.

The chain uses TRBV19 and TRBJ1-2; 7 nucleotides match TRBD1. The CDR3 spans 15 residues. From germline, CDR1 is LNHDA and CDR2 SQIVND (reference sequence). With 5 bases clipped from V and 2 bases from J, the junction kept 8 bases outside the gene matches. The CDR3 here is CASSAHKTGNYGYTF. The CDR3 DNA reads as TGTGCCAGTAGTGCGCACAAGACAGGGAACTATGGCTACACCTTC. Supplemented by reference TRBV19 and TRBJ1-2, the full variable domain reads DGGITQSPKYLFRKEGQNVTLSCEQNLNHDAMYWYRQDPGQGLRLIYYSQIVNDFQKGDIAEGYSVSREKKESFPLTVTSAQKNPTAFYLCASSAHKTGNYGYTFGSGTRLTVV.

The rearrangement joins TRBV11-2 to TRBJ2-1; no clear D. CDR1 and CDR2 from the germline V gene are SGHAT and FQNNGV. The CDR3 loop spans 14 amino acids. Trimming left V 4 bases short and J 5 bases short, with 12 bases between. The CDR3 spells CASSSTVAHNEQFF. CDR3 DNA: TGTGCCAGCAGCTCAACAGTGGCCCACAATGAGCAGTTCTTC.

The CDR3 DNA is TGTGCCAGCAGTTACTCGTGGGACAGGGCCTCCTACGAGCAGTACTTC. Amino acid sequence: CASSYSWDRASYEQYF. The rearrangement links TRBV6-5 to TRBJ2-7, with TRBD1 matching over 9 bases. The length of the CDR3 is 16 residues. The J segment lost 0 bases and the V segment lost 0 bases, leaving 3 bases of the junction unmatched. Per germline, CDR1 MNHEY and CDR2 SVGAGI.

This clone has just one count. This chain connects TRBV19 to TRBJ1-2; D call uncertain. The CDR3 loop spans 12 amino acids. Per germline, CDR1 LNHDA and CDR2 SQIVND (reference sequence). Trimming took off 4 bases at V and 7 bases at J, with 10 bases between the two ends. This CDR3 reads CASSTRRIGYTF. The DNA for the CDR3 is TGTGCCAGTAGTACCCGCAGGATTGGCTACACCTTC.

Only a few counts were recorded for this clone. The V gene is TRBV5-4, the J gene TRBJ2-5; 14 nucleotides match TRBD2. Trimming removed 4 bases from V and 5 bases from J; junction bases left unmatched: 7. This CDR3 spans 16 amino acids. Germline V gives CDR1 SGHNT, CDR2 YYREEE (reference sequence). CDR3 sequence: CASSGGTSGSWETQYF. The CDR3 nucleotides read TGTGCCAGCAGCGGTGGGACTAGCGGGAGTTGGGAGACCCAGTACTTC. Based on the CDR3 plus reference TRBV5-4 and TRBJ2-5, the full variable domain is ETGVTQSPTHLIKTRGQQVTLRCSSQSGHNTVSWYQQALGQGPQFIFQYYREEENGRGNFPPRFSGLQFPNYSSELNVNALELDDSALYLCASSGGTSGSWETQYFGPGTRLLVL.